Listed here is a single TCR beta chain. The antigen is unknown. This entry comes from a study of cytomegalovirus exposure and HLA in healthy donors. Study-wide results and limits: A list of 164 TCR beta chains associated with cytomegalovirus was given.

PCR primers comprised 60 Vbeta and 13 Jbeta primers. Repertoires were generated with immunoSEQ multiplex PCR, while TCRdb's copy carries only in-frame clones and drops some. The table shows 200,000 or so clones, with 75% to 85% occurring only once. The germline gives CDR1 SGHRS, CDR2 YFSETQ. The CDR3 covers 14 residues. V trimming: 0 bases; J trimming: 5 bases; junction bases outside the gene matches: 2. Sample: PBMCs. The source is a woman in her forties or fifties in good health and CMV-seropositive. The chain links TRBV5-1 to TRBJ2-7, with 10 bases that match TRBD1. The CDR3: CASSLGTGGNEQYF. The CDR3 coding sequence is TGCGCCAGCAGCTTGGGGACAGGGGGAAACGAGCAGTACTTC.